This TCR beta chain comes out of a study of OX40 agonist ivuxolimab in advanced cancers. This table comes from immunoSEQ multiplex PCR, and its TCRdb copy is limited to in-frame clones, with some not included. The sample has about 36,000 clones; around 80% are singletons. Trimming removed 7 bases at V and 4 bases at J, with 18 bases between. CDR1 and CDR2 (germline): MNHNS, SASEGT. The CDR3 is 15 residues long. Autoimmune disease history or systemic immunosuppression was exclusionary. The rearrangement links TRBV6-1 to TRBJ2-3, with TRBD2 as a possible D gene (7 bases). This clonotype was obtained from an adult with an advanced solid tumor such as melanoma, head and neck, liver or kidney cancer. Material: CD4+ or CD8+ T cells sorted from blood, obtained in a trial of the OX40 agonist ivuxolimab. CDR3 nucleotides: TGTGCCAGCACCCTGGGGGGGGCTAGGTCAGATACGCAGTATTTT. This translates into CASTLGGARSDTQYF.